This TCR beta chain was obtained from a study of CD8+CD57+ T cells in acquired aplastic anemia. The wider study: Mean yield of DNA from sorted CD4+ and CD8+ cells was 2.5 to 4 ug.

The V gene's germline CDR1 is SNHLY and CDR2 FYNNEI. The CDR3 contains 12 residues. This clonotype occurred once. A read error may produce the germline difference seen at one junction end. Profiling that covered TCR beta VDJ and CDR3 relied on genomic DNA as its template. A single record per CDR3 protein comes from TCRdb applying MiXCR to the reads. The sample carries some 48,000 distinct CDR3 sequences, 55% to 75% recorded once. The J gene is TRBJ1-2, the V gene TRBV2, with a tentative D call TRBD1 (5 bases). The receptor was derived from a human donor in good health, serving as a control. The sample taken for sequencing was sorted CD4+, CD8+, or CD8+CD57+ T cells (not recorded which) from PBMCs. In nucleotides, the CDR3 is TGTGCCAGCAGCAACCGGGACGCCAACCCCCTCTTC. Translated, it gives CASSNRDANPLF.